This passage covers 15 T cell receptor beta chains from one sample sequenced in a study of T cell changes during pregnancy in multiple sclerosis. Method: immunoSEQ multiplex PCR; TCRdb's copy keeps in-frame clones and lacks some. The data show nearly 60,000 clones, roughly 89% seen once. The sample in question was CD4+ T cells from peripheral blood mononuclear cells, obtained after pregnancy. The receptors originated from a female donor in good health, enrolled as a control in a pregnancy study.

The CDR3 here is CASSRTGEAFF. The CDR3 bases are TGTGCCAGCAGTCGTACAGGAGAAGCTTTCTTT. The rearrangement uses TRBV6-5 and TRBJ1-1; TRBD1 might be the D (5 bases). CDR3 length equals 11 residues. V dropped 5 bases and J dropped 8 bases, with 9 bases sitting between them. Germline assignment: CDR1 MNHEY and CDR2 SVGAGI.

The chain joins TRBV5-5 to TRBJ1-1, with TRBD1 identical over 7 bases. V lost 0 bases, J lost 4 bases, and 9 bases stayed unmatched. The V gene's germline CDR1 is SGHKS and CDR2 YYEKEE (reference sequence). The CDR3 totals 16 residues. The CDR3 spells CASSLGRDRGGTEAFF. The CDR3, as DNA: TGTGCCAGCAGCTTGGGGCGGGACAGAGGGGGCACTGAAGCTTTCTTT.

This rearrangement joins TRBV7-2 to TRBJ1-2; the D is unclear. Trimming removed 1 base from V and 7 bases from J, with 25 bases in between. The CDR3 consists of 18 residues. Germline CDR1 and CDR2: SGHTA and FQGNSA. Written as DNA, the CDR3 is TGTGCCAGCAGCTTAGGAGGCCCCTCCTATGTATCCTCTGTTGGCTACACCTTC. It specifies CASSLGGPSYVSSVGYTF.

The rearrangement links TRBV5-1 to TRBJ2-5; tentatively, D is TRBD2 (6 bases). V dropped 2 bases and J dropped 5 bases, with 10 bases sitting between them. Looked up from germline, CDR1 is SGHRS and CDR2 is YFSETQ. This CDR3 has 13 amino acids. DNA for the CDR3: TGCGCCAGCAGCTTTGGAAGCGGGGAGACCCAGTACTTC. Translation: CASSFGSGETQYF.

The rearrangement links TRBV4-1 to TRBJ2-3, with a possible D match to TRBD2 (5 bases). V was clipped by 1 base and J by 4 bases, with 12 bases between them. CDR1 and CDR2 from the germline V gene are MGHRA and YSYEKL. The CDR3 sequence is 15 residues long. The CDR3 DNA reads TGCGCCAGCAGCCAAGGGACTTGGGCCTCAGATACGCAGTATTTT. It translates to CASSQGTWASDTQYF.

The chain carries TRBV7-2 and TRBJ2-1; tentative D call: TRBD2 (6 bases). Germline V CDR1 and CDR2: SGHTA, FQGNSA. V shed 2 bases and J shed 3 bases, with 11 bases lying between them. The CDR3 loop spans 15 amino acids. The CDR3 coding sequence is TGTGCCAGCAGCTTATGGGGAGGTGGCTACAATGAGCAGTTCTTC. Translation gives CASSLWGGGYNEQFF.

The genes are TRBV19 and TRBJ1-3, with D unclear. Germline V lookup: CDR1 LNHDA, CDR2 SQIVND (reference sequence). The V gene lost 8 bases and the J gene lost 0 bases, with 26 bases spanning the gap. The CDR3 length is 19 residues. CDR3 coding DNA: TGTGCCAGTCAAGGGCCGACTACTGGGTTACAATACTCTGGAAACACCATATATTTT. Translation: CASQGPTTGLQYSGNTIYF.

This clone is medium-sized. V is TRBV5-1 and J is TRBJ2-7; 11 bases line up with TRBD2. Germline assignment: CDR1 SGHRS and CDR2 YFSETQ. This CDR3 is 16 amino acids long. Trimming removed 4 bases from V and 2 bases from J; junction bases left unmatched: 8. In DNA form, the CDR3 reads TGCGCCAGCAGCGCGCTAGCGGGGGGTGCCCCCTACGAGCAGTACTTC. Encoded protein: CASSALAGGAPYEQYF.

The chain recombines TRBV9 with TRBJ1-1; the D is unclear. From germline, CDR1 is SGDLS and CDR2 YYNGEE. V gave up 1 base and J gave up 1 base, with 8 bases separating them. The length of the CDR3 is 14 residues. In DNA, the CDR3 is TGTGCCAGCAGCGTATCGCAGTGGAACACTGAAGCTTTCTTT. This gives the protein CASSVSQWNTEAFF.

This chain connects TRBV11-3 to TRBJ1-2; TRBD1 is a possible D gene (5 bases). V was shortened by 2 bases and J by 7 bases, with 14 bases between the two germline ends. CDR1 SGHNT and CDR2 YENEEA come from the germline V gene. This CDR3 has 14 amino acids. This chain's CDR3 is CASSLSRDYGGYTF. In nucleotides, the CDR3 is TGTGCCAGCAGCTTATCCAGGGATTATGGTGGCTACACCTTC.

The chain is built from TRBV7-9 and TRBJ2-2; the D gene is possibly TRBD2 (5 bases). The germline V and J ends were trimmed by 5 bases and 2 bases, with 15 bases remaining between them. Per germline, CDR1 SEHNR and CDR2 FQNEAQ (reference sequence). This CDR3 has 16 residues. The CDR3 bases are TGTGCCAGCAGCCCCCCGGGGTTTCCCAACACCGGGGAGCTGTTTTTT. Amino acid sequence: CASSPPGFPNTGELFF. Full variable domain (missing parts from reference TRBV7-9 and TRBJ2-2): DTGVSQNPRHKITKRGQNVTFRCDPISEHNRLYWYRQTLGQGPEFLTYFQNEAQLEKSRLLSDRFSAERPKGSFSTLEIQRTEQGDSAMYLCASSPPGFPNTGELFFGEGSRLTVL.

V is TRBV6-5 and J is TRBJ2-3; D is perhaps TRBD2 (5 bases). V lost 6 bases, J lost 2 bases, and 15 bases lay in between. CDR3 length: 15 amino acids. Germline V gene data show CDR1 as MNHEY and CDR2 as SVGAGI. CDR3 sequence: CASRPFGVNTDTQYF. In nucleotides, the CDR3 is TGTGCCAGCAGACCCTTCGGGGTGAACACAGATACGCAGTATTTT.

The gene calls are TRBV25-1 and TRBJ2-5; 7 bases fit TRBD2. The CDR3 contains 15 residues. The germline V gene has CDR1 MGHDK and CDR2 SYGVNS. Trimming took 2 bases from V and 3 from J; bases not matched to a gene: 6. CDR3 coding DNA: TGTGCCAGCAGTGAAAAGCTAGCGGAGAAAGAGACCCAGTACTTC. This codes for CASSEKLAEKETQYF.

V is TRBV19 and J is TRBJ1-5; 8 bases are a match to TRBD1. In germline, CDR1 is LNHDA, CDR2 SQIVND (reference sequence). This CDR3 is 15 amino acids long. The V and J ends lost 5 bases and 5 bases, in that order; junction bases with no gene match: 8. CDR3 DNA sequence: TGTGCCAGTAGTTCGGTGGGGACAGGCTATCAGCCCCAGCATTTT. It specifies CASSSVGTGYQPQHF.

The genes are TRBV11-2 and TRBJ2-7; 7 bases fit TRBD2. V lost 5 bases to trimming and J lost 3 bases; unmatched junction nucleotides: 7. Germline lookup yields CDR1 SGHAT and CDR2 FQNNGV. The CDR3 consists of 14 residues. The CDR3 reads CASSPLSGDYEQYF. Here the CDR3 DNA reads TGTGCCAGCAGCCCACTCAGCGGGGACTACGAGCAGTACTTC.